This T cell receptor beta chain is from a study of shared clonotypes between healthy human individuals. Whole-study results and caveats: Few donors limited the genetic and exposure-history diversity represented. Across subsets, estimated richness was generally greater for naive than for memory populations. Sharing across a handful of donors was seen in roughly 5% of naive CD4 clonotypes.

Between the trimmed V and J ends, which lost 1 base and 3 bases, there was a span of 9 bases. Germline CDR1 reads SGHDN; CDR2 reads FVKESK. The CDR3 sequence is 14 residues long. Only in-frame clones appear in the TCRdb table, and some are missing; sequencing was by immunoSEQ multiplex PCR. The table has about 1.1 million clones, 70% to 85% seen once; the top ten hold about 0.94%. Remarks on this clone: The antigen is unknown.

The TCR was taken from a man between 18 and 35 years old in good health. Some clones in this sample may be carry-over from other donors' samples. Sequenced sample: memory CD4+ T cells from PBMCs. The sample's subset: CD45RA-negative fraction. The chain joins TRBV14 to TRBJ2-5; either TRBD1 or TRBD2 may fit D (6 bases each). This CDR3 is CASSQAGAKETQYF. The CDR3, as DNA: TGTGCCAGCAGCCAAGCGGGGGCGAAAGAGACCCAGTACTTC.